This T cell receptor beta chain was captured in a study of a mutant IDH1 vaccine in newly diagnosed glioma. The CDR3 extends over 14 amino acids. Between the trimmed V and J ends, which lost 3 bases and 2 bases, there was a span of 7 bases. The germline gives CDR1 SGHTA, CDR2 FQGNSA. Time point in this sample: week 47, end of study. In the vaccine, a single dose held 300 ug of the mutant IDH1 20-mer peptide, along with topical imiquimod. In regard to this clone: Antigen unknown.

Sequencing was performed with immunoSEQ multiplex PCR; in TCRdb, only in-frame clones are kept and a portion is missing. This table has about 40,000 clones, approximately 80% appearing once. The clonotype comes from a man younger than 35 with glioma. Some clones in this sample may be carry-over from other donors' samples. The material sequenced was PBMCs, taken from a glioma patient whose treatment included an IDH1 peptide vaccine. The chain employs TRBV7-2 and TRBJ1-4; D remains ambiguous. The CDR3 DNA sequence: TGTGCCAGCAGCTTGAGTGGGACTAATGAAAAACTGTTTTTT. It encodes CASSLSGTNEKLFF. The entire variable domain, with the rest obtained from reference TRBV7-2 and TRBJ1-4, is as follows: GAGVSQSPSNKVTEKGKDVELRCDPISGHTALYWYRQSLGQGLEFLIYFQGNSAPDKSGLPSDRFSAERTGGSVSTLTIQRTQQEDSAVYLCASSLSGTNEKLFFGSGTQLSVL.